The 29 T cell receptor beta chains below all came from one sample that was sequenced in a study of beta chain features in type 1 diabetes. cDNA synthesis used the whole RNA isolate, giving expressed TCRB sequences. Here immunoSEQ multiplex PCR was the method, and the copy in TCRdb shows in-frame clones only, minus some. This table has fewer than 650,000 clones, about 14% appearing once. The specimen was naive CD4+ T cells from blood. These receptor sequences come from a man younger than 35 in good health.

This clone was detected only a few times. The CDR3 sequence: CASINPRQEDQPQHF. CDR3 bases: TGTGCCAGCATTAACCCGAGGCAGGAGGATCAGCCCCAGCATTTT. The chain joins TRBV6-4 to TRBJ1-5, with D uncertain. Germline-derived CDR1 and CDR2 are MRHNA and SNTAGT. V lost 7 bases and J lost 5, with 18 bases in between. CDR3 length equals 15 residues.

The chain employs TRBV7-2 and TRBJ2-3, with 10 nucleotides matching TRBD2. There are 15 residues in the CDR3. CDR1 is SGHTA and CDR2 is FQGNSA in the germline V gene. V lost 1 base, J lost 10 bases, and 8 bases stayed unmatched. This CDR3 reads CASSLGLAGVGPQYF. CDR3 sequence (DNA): TGTGCCAGCAGCTTAGGGCTAGCGGGAGTGGGCCCGCAGTATTTT.

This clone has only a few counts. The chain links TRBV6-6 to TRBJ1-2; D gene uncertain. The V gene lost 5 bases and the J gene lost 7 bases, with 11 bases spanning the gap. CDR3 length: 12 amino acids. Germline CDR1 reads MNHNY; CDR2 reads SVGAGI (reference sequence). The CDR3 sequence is CASSPPLGGYTF. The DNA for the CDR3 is TGTGCCAGCAGTCCCCCCCTCGGTGGCTACACCTTC.

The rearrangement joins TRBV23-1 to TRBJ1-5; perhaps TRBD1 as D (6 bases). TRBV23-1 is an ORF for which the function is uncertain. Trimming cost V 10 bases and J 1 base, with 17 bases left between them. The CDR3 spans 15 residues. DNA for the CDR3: TGCGCCATCGGGGGGCGGAGGAGAAGCAATCAGCCCCAGCATTTT. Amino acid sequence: CAIGGRRRSNQPQHF.

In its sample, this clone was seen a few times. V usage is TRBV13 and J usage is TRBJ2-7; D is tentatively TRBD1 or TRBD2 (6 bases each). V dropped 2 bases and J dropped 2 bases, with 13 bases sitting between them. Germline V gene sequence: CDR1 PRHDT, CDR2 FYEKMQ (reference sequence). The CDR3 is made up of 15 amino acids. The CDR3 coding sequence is TGTGCCAGCAGCTTAACGGGGGCAACCCCCTACGAGCAGTACTTC. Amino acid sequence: CASSLTGATPYEQYF.

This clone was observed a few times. This chain's CDR3 is CASTPDRTHNYGYTF. The CDR3 nucleotides read TGCGCCAGCACCCCCGACAGGACCCACAACTATGGCTACACCTTC. The gene calls are TRBV4-3 and TRBJ1-2, with D tentatively TRBD1 (6 bases). Germline V gene sequence: CDR1 LGHNA, CDR2 YSLEER. The CDR3 is made up of 15 amino acids. The germline V and J ends were trimmed by 7 bases and 2 bases, with 17 bases remaining between them.

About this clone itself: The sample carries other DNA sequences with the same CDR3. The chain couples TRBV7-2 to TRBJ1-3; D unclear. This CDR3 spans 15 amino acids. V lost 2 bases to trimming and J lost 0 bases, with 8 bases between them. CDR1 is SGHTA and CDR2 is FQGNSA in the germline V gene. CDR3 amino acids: CASSLLGPSGNTIYF. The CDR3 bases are TGTGCCAGCAGCTTACTAGGTCCCTCTGGAAACACCATATATTTT.

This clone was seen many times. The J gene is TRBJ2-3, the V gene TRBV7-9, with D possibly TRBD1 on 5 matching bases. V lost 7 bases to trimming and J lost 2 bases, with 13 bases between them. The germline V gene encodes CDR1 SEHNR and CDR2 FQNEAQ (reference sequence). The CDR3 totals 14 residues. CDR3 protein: CASTHEGATDTQYF. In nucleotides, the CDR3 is TGTGCCAGCACCCATGAAGGGGCCACAGATACGCAGTATTTT. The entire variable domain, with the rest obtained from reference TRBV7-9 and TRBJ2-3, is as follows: DTGVSQNPRHKITKRGQNVTFRCDPISEHNRLYWYRQTLGQGPEFLTYFQNEAQLEKSRLLSDRFSAERPKGSFSTLEIQRTEQGDSAMYLCASTHEGATDTQYFGPGTRLTVL.

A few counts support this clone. This CDR3 reads CASSFGEGFNEQFF. DNA of the CDR3: TGTGCCAGCAGCTTTGGGGAGGGCTTCAATGAGCAGTTCTTC. The chain carries TRBV7-2 and TRBJ2-1; the match to TRBD2 covers 7 bases. There are 14 residues in the CDR3. The V gene end was trimmed by 3 bases and the J gene end by 6 bases; junction bases not matched to a gene: 5. The germline V gene encodes CDR1 SGHTA and CDR2 FQGNSA.

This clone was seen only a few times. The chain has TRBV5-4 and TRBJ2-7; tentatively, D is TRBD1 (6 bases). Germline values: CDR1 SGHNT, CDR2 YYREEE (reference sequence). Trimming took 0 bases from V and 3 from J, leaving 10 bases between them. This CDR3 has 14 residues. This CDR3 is CASSLGTDLYEQYF. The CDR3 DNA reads TGTGCCAGCAGCTTGGGGACAGATCTCTACGAGCAGTACTTC.

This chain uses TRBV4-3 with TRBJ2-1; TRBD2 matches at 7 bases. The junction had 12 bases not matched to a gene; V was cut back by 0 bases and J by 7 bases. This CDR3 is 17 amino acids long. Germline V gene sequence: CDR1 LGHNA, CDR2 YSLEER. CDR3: CASSQDLAVGRTNEQFF. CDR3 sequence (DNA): TGCGCCAGCAGCCAAGATCTAGCGGTTGGGAGAACAAATGAGCAGTTCTTC.

CDR3 sequence reads: CASSSQSQVNEQFF. For the CDR3, the DNA is TGTGCCAGCTCCAGCCAAAGTCAGGTGAATGAGCAGTTCTTC. The chain joins TRBV7-3 to TRBJ2-1; D unresolved. CDR3 length: 14 amino acids. V was shortened by 8 bases and J by 7 bases, with 18 bases between the two germline ends. Germline V CDR1 and CDR2: SGHTA, FQGTGA.

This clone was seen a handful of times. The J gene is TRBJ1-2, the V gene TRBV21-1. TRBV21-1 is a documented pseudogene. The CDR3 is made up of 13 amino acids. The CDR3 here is CASSQKEGYGYTF. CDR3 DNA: TGTGCCAGCAGCCAAAAAGAGGGCTATGGCTACACCTTC.

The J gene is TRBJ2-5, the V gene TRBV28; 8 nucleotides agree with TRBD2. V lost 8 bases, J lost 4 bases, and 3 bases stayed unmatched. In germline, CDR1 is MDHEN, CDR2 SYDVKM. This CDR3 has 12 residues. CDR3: CASGAGGETQYF. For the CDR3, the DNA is TGTGCCAGCGGGGCGGGAGGAGAGACCCAGTACTTC.

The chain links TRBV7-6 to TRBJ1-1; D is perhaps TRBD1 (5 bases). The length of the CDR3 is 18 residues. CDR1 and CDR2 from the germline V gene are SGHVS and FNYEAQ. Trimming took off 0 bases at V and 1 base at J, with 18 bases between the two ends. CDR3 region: CASSLAGRQRRWNTEAFF. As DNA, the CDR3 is TGTGCCAGCAGCTTAGCGGGGAGACAGAGAAGGTGGAACACTGAAGCTTTCTTT.

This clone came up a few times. CDR3 nucleotides: TGTGCCAGCAGCCATCCCGCCGTTAGCTCTGGAAACACCATATATTTT. It is translated as CASSHPAVSSGNTIYF. The chain recombines TRBV7-6 with TRBJ1-3; D is uncertain. This CDR3 is built from 16 residues. V was shortened by 5 bases and J by 0 bases, with 14 bases between the two germline ends. Germline CDR1 SGHVS, CDR2 FNYEAQ. The whole variable domain, filled in from reference TRBV7-6 and TRBJ1-3, reads GAGVSQSPRYKVTKRGQDVALRCDPISGHVSLYWYRQALGQGPEFLTYFNYEAQQDKSGLPNDRFSAERPEGSISTLTIQRTEQRDSAMYRCASSHPAVSSGNTIYFGEGSWLTVV.

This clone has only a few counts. CDR3 bases: TGTGCCAGCTCTCCTGAGGGTGGCTATGGCTACACCTTC. It yields the protein CASSPEGGYGYTF. J is TRBJ1-2 and V is TRBV7-2; D ambiguous. There are 13 residues in the CDR3. Deletions cut 8 bases from V and 4 bases from J, with 14 bases between. The V gene's germline CDR1 is SGHTA and CDR2 FQGNSA.

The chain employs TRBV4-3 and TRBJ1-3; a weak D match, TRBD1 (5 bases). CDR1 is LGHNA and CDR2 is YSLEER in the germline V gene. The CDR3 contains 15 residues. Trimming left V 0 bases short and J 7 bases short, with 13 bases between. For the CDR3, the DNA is TGCGCCAGCAGCCAAGATCCGGGGCACCGGAACACCATATATTTT. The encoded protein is CASSQDPGHRNTIYF.

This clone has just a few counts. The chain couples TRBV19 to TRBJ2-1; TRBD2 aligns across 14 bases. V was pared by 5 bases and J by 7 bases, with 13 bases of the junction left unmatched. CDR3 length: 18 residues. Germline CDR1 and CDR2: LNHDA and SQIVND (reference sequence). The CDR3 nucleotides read TGTGCCAGTAGTTCCCGGCCCCGACTAGCGGGAGGGTGGAATGAGCAGTTCTTC. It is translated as CASSSRPRLAGGWNEQFF.

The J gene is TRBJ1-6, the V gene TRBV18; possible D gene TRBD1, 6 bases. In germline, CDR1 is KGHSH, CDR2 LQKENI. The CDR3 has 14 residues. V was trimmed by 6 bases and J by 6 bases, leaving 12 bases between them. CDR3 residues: CASSLQGSNSPLHF. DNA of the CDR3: TGTGCCAGCTCCCTACAGGGTTCTAATTCACCCCTCCACTTT.

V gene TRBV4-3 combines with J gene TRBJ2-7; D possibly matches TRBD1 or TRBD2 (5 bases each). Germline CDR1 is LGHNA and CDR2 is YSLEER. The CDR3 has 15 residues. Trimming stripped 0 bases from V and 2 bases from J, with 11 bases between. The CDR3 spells CASSQESGRAYEQYF. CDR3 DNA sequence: TGCGCCAGCAGCCAAGAATCAGGGCGGGCCTACGAGCAGTACTTC.

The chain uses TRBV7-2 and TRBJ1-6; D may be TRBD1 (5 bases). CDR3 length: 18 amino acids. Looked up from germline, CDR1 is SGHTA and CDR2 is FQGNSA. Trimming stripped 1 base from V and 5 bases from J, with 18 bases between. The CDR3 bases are TGTGCCAGCAGCTTAGTAGGGCCCGAGGGGACGAATAATTCACCCCTCCACTTT. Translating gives CASSLVGPEGTNNSPLHF.

As DNA, the CDR3 is TGTGCCAGCAGTTTCCGGGACAGCTATGGCTACACCTTC. Translating gives CASSFRDSYGYTF. V gene TRBV6-5 combines with J gene TRBJ1-2; TRBD1 agrees at 7 bases. The CDR3 has 13 residues. The V gene's germline CDR1 is MNHEY and CDR2 SVGAGI. V trimming: 4 bases; J trimming: 4 bases; junction bases outside the gene matches: 3.

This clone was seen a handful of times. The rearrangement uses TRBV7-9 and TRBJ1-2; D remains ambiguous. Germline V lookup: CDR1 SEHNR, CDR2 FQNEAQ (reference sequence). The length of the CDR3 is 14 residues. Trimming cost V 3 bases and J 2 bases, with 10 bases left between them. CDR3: CASSFWTDNYGYTF. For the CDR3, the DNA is TGTGCCAGCAGCTTCTGGACGGACAACTATGGCTACACCTTC.

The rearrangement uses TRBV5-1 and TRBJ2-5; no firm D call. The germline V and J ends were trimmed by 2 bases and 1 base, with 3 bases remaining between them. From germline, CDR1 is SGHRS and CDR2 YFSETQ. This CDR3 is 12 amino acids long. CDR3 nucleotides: TGCGCCAGCAGCTTCAGCCAAGAGACCCAGTACTTC. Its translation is CASSFSQETQYF.

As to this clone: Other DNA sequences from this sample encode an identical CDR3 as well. For the CDR3, the DNA is TGTGCCAGCTCGAGCGGTCCGAACACTGAAGCTTTCTTT. Encoded protein: CASSSGPNTEAFF. The rearrangement joins TRBV7-3 to TRBJ1-1; unclear D gene. V lost 8 bases and J 1 base, leaving 11 bases between the germline ends. This CDR3 spans 13 amino acids. Germline CDR1 reads SGHTA; CDR2 reads FQGTGA.

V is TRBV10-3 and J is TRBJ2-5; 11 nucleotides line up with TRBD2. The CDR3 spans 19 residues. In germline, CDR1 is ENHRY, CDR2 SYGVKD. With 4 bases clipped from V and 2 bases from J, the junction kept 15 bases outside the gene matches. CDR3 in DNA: TGTGCCATCAGTGGGGCGAGAACTAGCGGGAGAGGGAGACAAGAGACCCAGTACTTC. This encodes CAISGARTSGRGRQETQYF.

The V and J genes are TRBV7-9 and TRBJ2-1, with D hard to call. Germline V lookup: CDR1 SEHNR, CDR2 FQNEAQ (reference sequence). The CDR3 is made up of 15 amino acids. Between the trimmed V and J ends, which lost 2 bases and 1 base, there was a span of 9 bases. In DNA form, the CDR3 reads TGTGCCAGCAGCTTACGTAGTCAGTCCTACAATGAGCAGTTCTTC. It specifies CASSLRSQSYNEQFF.

The CDR3 nucleotides are TGTGCCAGCAGTTACAATAGGGTCTCTGGGGCCAACGTCCTGACTTTC. Translated: CASSYNRVSGANVLTF. The chain joins TRBV6-5 to TRBJ2-6; D remains unclear. The CDR3 is made up of 16 amino acids. V lost 2 bases and J lost 0, with 8 bases in between. Germline V gene sequence: CDR1 MNHEY, CDR2 SVGAGI.